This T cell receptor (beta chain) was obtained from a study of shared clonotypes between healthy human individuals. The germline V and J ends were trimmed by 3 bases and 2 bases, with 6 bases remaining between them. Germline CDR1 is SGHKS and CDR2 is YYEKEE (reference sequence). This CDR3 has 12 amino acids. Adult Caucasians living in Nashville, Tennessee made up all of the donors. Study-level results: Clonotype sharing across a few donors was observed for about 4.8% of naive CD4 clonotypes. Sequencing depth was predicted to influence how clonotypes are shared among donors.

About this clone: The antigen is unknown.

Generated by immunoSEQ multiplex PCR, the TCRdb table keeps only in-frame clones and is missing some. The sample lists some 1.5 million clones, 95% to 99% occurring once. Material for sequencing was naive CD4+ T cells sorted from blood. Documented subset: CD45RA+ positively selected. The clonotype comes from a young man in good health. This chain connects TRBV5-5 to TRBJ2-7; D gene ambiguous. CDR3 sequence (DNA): TGTGCCAGCAGCTACACTACCTACGAGCAGTACTTC. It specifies CASSYTTYEQYF.